The 29 T cell receptor beta chains listed next were all sequenced from one sample in a study of blood T cell repertoires in COVID-19. Profiling relied on immunoSEQ multiplex PCR, and the TCRdb table lists in-frame clones only, not all of them. Altogether about 150,000 clones are present, roughly 84% being singletons, with the ten largest covering 9.5% to 13%. Specimen: peripheral blood. The source of these receptors is a woman aged 60 to 75 with COVID-19, enrolled during active disease.

CDR3 protein: CASSQPGEQGSNQPQHF. Here the CDR3 DNA reads TGTGCCAGCAGCCAACCAGGGGAACAGGGGAGCAATCAGCCCCAGCATTTT. V and J are TRBV4-2 and TRBJ1-5; 7 bases map to TRBD1. Germline CDR1 and CDR2: LGHNA and YNFKEQ. The CDR3 loop spans 17 amino acids. J was trimmed by 1 base and V by 2 bases; bases with no gene match: 8.

The J gene is TRBJ1-5, the V gene TRBV19; no reliable D call. This CDR3 has 13 amino acids. Trimming took 3 bases from V and 7 from J, leaving 10 bases between them. Per the germline V gene, CDR1 is LNHDA and CDR2 is SQIVND (reference sequence). The chain's CDR3 is CASSIGEAQPQHF. The CDR3 DNA is TGTGCCAGTAGTATCGGGGAAGCACAGCCCCAGCATTTT.

The CDR3 coding sequence is TGTGCCAGCAGCTCTGTCACAGGAGAGGAAGCTTTCTTT. Its protein is CASSSVTGEEAFF. V usage is TRBV7-9 and J usage is TRBJ1-1; D perhaps matches TRBD1 (5 bases). Deletions cut 4 bases from V and 8 bases from J, with 14 bases between. The CDR3 runs to 13 residues. Germline V lookup: CDR1 SEHNR, CDR2 FQNEAQ (reference sequence).

The chain recombines TRBV7-8 with TRBJ2-1; TRBD2 agrees at 13 bases. The CDR3 runs 16 residues. Germline CDR1 reads SGHVS; CDR2 reads FQNEAQ. J gave up 9 bases and V 0 bases, and 5 bases lay outside the gene matches. The CDR3 reads CASSLAGLAGAPEQFF. DNA for the CDR3: TGTGCCAGCAGCTTAGCCGGACTAGCGGGGGCCCCTGAGCAGTTCTTC.

The chain has TRBV6-5 and TRBJ1-5; D is uncertain. V lost 5 bases and J lost 3, with 8 bases in between. The CDR3 runs 13 residues. Germline V gene lookup returns CDR1 MNHEY and CDR2 SVGAGI. CDR3 loop: CASSLQINQPQHF. The CDR3, as DNA: TGTGCCAGCAGTCTCCAGATCAATCAGCCCCAGCATTTT.

The chain recombines TRBV24-1 with TRBJ1-1, with D perhaps TRBD1 (5 bases). V was pared by 6 bases and J by 5 bases, with 12 bases between. The germline V gene has CDR1 KGHDR and CDR2 SFDVKD. The CDR3 is 13 amino acids. CDR3 DNA sequence: TGTGCCACCAGTCGGGGGTCGGGGACTGAAGCTTTCTTT. Protein product: CATSRGSGTEAFF.

The chain couples TRBV6-5 to TRBJ2-1; TRBD2 aligns across 8 bases. Losses at the gene ends were 7 bases for V and 8 bases for J; bases not matched to a gene: 10. CDR3 length equals 14 residues. CDR1 MNHEY and CDR2 SVGAGI come from the germline V gene. The CDR3 here is CASTITGGPHEQFF. DNA for the CDR3: TGTGCCAGCACCATTACGGGGGGGCCCCATGAGCAGTTCTTC.

This clone was recorded once. V and J are TRBV18 and TRBJ1-4; the D gene is possibly TRBD1 (5 bases). The CDR3 covers 15 residues. CDR1 is KGHSH and CDR2 is LQKENI in the germline V gene. V lost 1 base, J lost 4 bases, and 10 bases lay in between. CDR3 loop: CASSPQYGGNEKLFF. The CDR3 nucleotides read TGTGCCAGCTCACCACAATACGGGGGTAATGAAAAACTGTTTTTT.

The chain has TRBV29-1 and TRBJ1-4; 9 nucleotides match TRBD1. This CDR3 is built from 13 residues. CDR1 and CDR2 from the germline V gene are SQVTM and ANQGSEA. The ends lost 6 bases at V and 7 bases at J; junction bases unmatched: 6. The DNA for the CDR3 is TGCAGCGTCCGGACAGGGGCGGCTGAAAAACTGTTTTTT. Translated: CSVRTGAAEKLFF.

The chain joins TRBV5-6 to TRBJ1-2; 7 nucleotides agree with TRBD1. The CDR3 is 12 residues long. The germline V gene encodes CDR1 SGHDT and CDR2 YYEEEE. V dropped 7 bases and J dropped 3; count of bases not matched to a gene: 3. The CDR3 region has the DNA TGTGCCAGCGGGGGGACAGACTATGGCTACACCTTC. The encoded protein is CASGGTDYGYTF.

This chain uses TRBV9 with TRBJ1-3, with D perhaps matching TRBD1 (5 bases). This CDR3 contains 14 residues. CDR1 is SGDLS and CDR2 is YYNGEE in the germline V gene. Trimming left V 3 bases short and J 4 bases short, with 11 bases between. CDR3 region: CASSGQYSGNTIYF. The CDR3 region has the DNA TGTGCCAGCAGCGGACAGTATTCAGGAAACACCATATATTTT.

This chain uses TRBV9 with TRBJ2-3, with TRBD2 as a possible D gene (5 bases). Trimming took 0 bases from V and 5 from J, leaving 13 bases between them. The CDR3 loop spans 15 amino acids. Per the germline V gene, CDR1 is SGDLS and CDR2 is YYNGEE. The CDR3 region has the DNA TGTGCCAGCAGCGTAGACCCCCACCGGGGAGATACGCAGTATTTT. Its translation is CASSVDPHRGDTQYF.

This rearrangement joins TRBV5-6 to TRBJ2-3, with 7 nucleotides matching TRBD1. There are 14 residues in the CDR3. Per the germline V gene, CDR1 is SGHDT and CDR2 is YYEEEE. The V and J ends lost 3 bases and 3 bases, in that order; junction bases with no gene match: 4. CDR3 bases: TGTGCCAGCAGCTGGACAGGTCGAACAGATACGCAGTATTTT. Protein sequence: CASSWTGRTDTQYF.

The chain combines TRBV6-6 with TRBJ2-3; 10 bases match TRBD2. The CDR3 consists of 18 residues. Trimming took 6 bases from V and 1 from J; bases not matched to a gene: 13. Germline V gene data show CDR1 as MNHNY and CDR2 as SVGAGI (reference sequence). CDR3 in DNA: TGTGCCAGCAGCCGACTAGCGGGCACCTATTCGGGCACAGATACGCAGTATTTT. Its protein is CASSRLAGTYSGTDTQYF.

This rearrangement joins TRBV29-1 to TRBJ2-7; D is perhaps TRBD2 (6 bases). The germline V and J ends were trimmed by 5 bases and 0 bases, with 14 bases remaining between them. This CDR3 is built from 14 residues. Germline assignment: CDR1 SQVTM and CDR2 ANQGSEA. The CDR3 bases are TGCAGCGTTATAGCGGAGACGAGCTCCTACGAGCAGTACTTC. This gives the protein CSVIAETSSYEQYF.

V is TRBV5-1 and J is TRBJ2-1; 7 nucleotides match TRBD2. Germline CDR1 and CDR2: SGHRS and YFSETQ. This CDR3 spans 17 amino acids. With 0 bases clipped from V and 0 bases from J, the junction kept 6 bases outside the gene matches. The CDR3: CASSLVGAGISYNEQFF. For the CDR3, the DNA is TGCGCCAGCAGCTTGGTAGGAGCGGGGATCTCCTACAATGAGCAGTTCTTC.

The chain couples TRBV5-5 to TRBJ1-2; no firm D call. The CDR3 spans 15 residues. Deletions cut 1 base from V and 0 bases from J, with 10 bases between. The germline V gene encodes CDR1 SGHKS and CDR2 YYEKEE (reference sequence). The CDR3 DNA reads as TGTGCCAGCAGCTTGTATTCTTCTACTAACTATGGCTACACCTTC. Encoded protein: CASSLYSSTNYGYTF.

The chain joins TRBV6-5 to TRBJ1-2; 12 bases line up with TRBD1. Per germline, CDR1 MNHEY and CDR2 SVGAGI. This CDR3 has 13 residues. V dropped 6 bases and J dropped 4; count of bases not matched to a gene: 0. The CDR3 coding sequence is TGTGCCAGCAGGGGACAGGGGGCCTATGGCTACACCTTC. It is translated as CASRGQGAYGYTF.

The sample holds a few counts of this clone. The chain is built from TRBV5-8 and TRBJ2-4; 10 nucleotides align to TRBD1. Trimming took 7 bases from V and 9 from J; bases not matched to a gene: 4. The germline CDR1 and CDR2 sequences are SGHTS and YDEGEE. The length of the CDR3 is 12 residues. CDR3 region: CASLDRGSIQYF. The CDR3 nucleotides read TGTGCCAGCTTGGACAGGGGGAGCATTCAGTACTTC.

The chain couples TRBV30 to TRBJ1-1, with 8 bases fitting TRBD1. The CDR3 consists of 14 residues. CDR1 is GTSNPN, CDR2 SVGIG, per germline (reference sequence). J gave up 4 bases and V 8 bases, and 12 bases lay outside the gene matches. The CDR3 loop is CAAPLGTGTTEAFF. CDR3 nucleotides: TGTGCCGCGCCCCTCGGGACAGGAACCACTGAAGCTTTCTTT.

This clone has a handful of counts. The V and J genes are TRBV7-8 and TRBJ1-5; the match to TRBD1 covers 10 bases. V shed 5 bases and J 1 base; nucleotides not matched to a gene: 8. The V gene's germline CDR1 is SGHVS and CDR2 FQNEAQ. The CDR3 sequence is 17 residues long. The CDR3 DNA reads TGTGCCAGCAGCCCCCAGGCGGGACAGGGGAGCAATCAGCCCCAGCATTTT. Amino acid sequence: CASSPQAGQGSNQPQHF.

The chain employs TRBV28 and TRBJ2-5; 7 bases agree with TRBD2. Germline CDR1 MDHEN, CDR2 SYDVKM. The CDR3 runs 19 residues. J lost 5 bases, V lost 2 bases, and 20 bases had no gene match. The CDR3 is CASSLPGLSHRPGRETQYF. In nucleotides, the CDR3 is TGTGCCAGCAGTTTACCGGGACTTTCCCACCGCCCCGGGAGGGAGACCCAGTACTTC.

This clone has just one count. The V call is TRBV12-5, the J call TRBJ2-1, with TRBD2 matching 8 bases. CDR3 length equals 17 residues. V gave up 0 bases and J gave up 4 bases; unmatched junction bases: 8. The germline CDR1 and CDR2 sequences are LGHNT and FRNRAP. CDR3: CASGLVTGAGVYNEQFF. Here the CDR3 DNA reads TGTGCTAGTGGTTTGGTAACGGGAGCGGGAGTTTACAATGAGCAGTTCTTC. The full variable domain, rest sourced from reference TRBV12-5 and TRBJ2-1, is DARVTQTPRHKVTEMGQEVTMRCQPILGHNTVFWYRQTMMQGLELLAYFRNRAPLDDSGMPKDRFSAEMPDATLATLKIQPSEPRDSAVYFCASGLVTGAGVYNEQFFGPGTRLTVL.

A single count supports this clone. This chain joins TRBV13 and TRBJ2-2, with TRBD1 matching over 8 bases. Germline V gives CDR1 PRHDT, CDR2 FYEKMQ (reference sequence). The CDR3 is 16 residues long. Trimming took 6 bases from V and 10 from J; bases not matched to a gene: 16. For the CDR3, the DNA is TGTGCCAGCAGTTCAACGGGTCCGACAGGGGAGGTGGAGCTGTTTTTT. This sequence encodes CASSSTGPTGEVELFF.

The chain carries TRBV21-1 and TRBJ1-3; TRBD1, the table's D call, lacks a check against the DNA. TRBV21-1 is noted as a pseudogene. The CDR3 length is 16 residues. Here the CDR3 reads CARKGQGLGSGNTIYF. CDR3 nucleotide sequence: TGTGCCAGAAAGGGACAGGGGTTAGGCTCTGGAAACACCATATATTTT.

The chain joins TRBV6-2 or TRBV6-3 to TRBJ1-5; D gene unclear. The V gene lost 5 bases and the J gene lost 0 bases, with 8 bases spanning the gap. The CDR3 loop spans 14 amino acids. CDR1 and CDR2 from the germline V gene are MNHEY and SVGEGT. CDR3 DNA sequence: TGTGCCAGCAGTAAACACCTTAGCAATCAGCCCCAGCATTTT. Translating it yields CASSKHLSNQPQHF.

The chain carries TRBV5-6 and TRBJ1-1, with a tentative D call TRBD1 (6 bases). Germline loops: CDR1 SGHDT, CDR2 YYEEEE. V lost 3 bases to trimming and J lost 0 bases, with 18 bases between them. The CDR3 is 17 amino acids. CDR3: CASSSLYSDRLNTEAFF. The CDR3 region has the DNA TGTGCCAGCAGCTCGTTATATTCAGACAGGCTGAACACTGAAGCTTTCTTT.

This sequence joins TRBV7-3 and TRBJ1-1; D is unclear. Germline lookup yields CDR1 SGHTA and CDR2 FQGTGA. The V end lost 3 bases, the J end lost 1 base, and 12 bases lay between the germline ends. The CDR3 runs to 15 residues. The CDR3 here is CASSFSLASNTEAFF. The CDR3 DNA sequence: TGTGCCAGCAGCTTTTCCCTAGCATCGAACACTGAAGCTTTCTTT.

The genes are TRBV27 and TRBJ1-6, with TRBD1 as a possible D gene (6 bases). This CDR3 spans 14 amino acids. CDR1 is MNHEY, CDR2 SMNVEV, per germline (reference sequence). Trimming pared 4 bases from V and 8 bases from J, leaving 12 bases between. The CDR3 sequence: CASSSSRGYSPLHF. CDR3 DNA: TGTGCCAGCAGTTCGTCCAGGGGTTATTCACCCCTCCACTTT.